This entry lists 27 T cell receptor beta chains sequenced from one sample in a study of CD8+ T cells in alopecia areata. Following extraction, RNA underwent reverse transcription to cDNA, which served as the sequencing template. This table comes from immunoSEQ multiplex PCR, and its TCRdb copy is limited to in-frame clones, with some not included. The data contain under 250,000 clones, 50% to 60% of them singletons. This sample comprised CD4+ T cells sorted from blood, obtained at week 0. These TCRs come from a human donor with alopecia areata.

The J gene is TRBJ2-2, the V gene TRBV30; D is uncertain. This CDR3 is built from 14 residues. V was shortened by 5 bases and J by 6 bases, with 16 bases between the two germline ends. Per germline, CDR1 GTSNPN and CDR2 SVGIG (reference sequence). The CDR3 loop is CAWSTHGPPGELFF. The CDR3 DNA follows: TGTGCCTGGTCCACACACGGCCCACCCGGGGAGCTGTTTTTT.

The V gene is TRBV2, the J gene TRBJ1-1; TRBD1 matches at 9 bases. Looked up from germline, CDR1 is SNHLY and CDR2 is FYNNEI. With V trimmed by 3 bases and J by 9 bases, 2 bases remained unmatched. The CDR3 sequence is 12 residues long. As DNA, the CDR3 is TGTGCCAGCAGTGAGGGGACAGGGAAAGCTTTCTTT. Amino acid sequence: CASSEGTGKAFF.

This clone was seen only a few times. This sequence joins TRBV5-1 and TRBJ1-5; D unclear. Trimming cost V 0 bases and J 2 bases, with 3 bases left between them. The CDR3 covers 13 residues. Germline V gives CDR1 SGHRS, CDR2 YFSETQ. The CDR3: CASSLDRNQPQHF. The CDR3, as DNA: TGCGCCAGCAGCTTGGATCGCAATCAGCCCCAGCATTTT.

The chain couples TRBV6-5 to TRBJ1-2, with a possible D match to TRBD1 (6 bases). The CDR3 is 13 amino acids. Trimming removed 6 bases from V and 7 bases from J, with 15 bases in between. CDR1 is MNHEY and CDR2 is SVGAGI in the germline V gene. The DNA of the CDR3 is TGTGCCAGCAGCTTAGGGGGGCGCGGTGGCTACACCTTC. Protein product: CASSLGGRGGYTF.

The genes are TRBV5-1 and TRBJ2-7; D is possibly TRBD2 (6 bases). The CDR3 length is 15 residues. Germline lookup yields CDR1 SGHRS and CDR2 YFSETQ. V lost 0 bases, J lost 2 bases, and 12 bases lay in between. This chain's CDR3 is CASSLAGGGAYEQYF. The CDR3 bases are TGCGCCAGCAGCTTGGCCGGAGGCGGGGCCTACGAGCAGTACTTC.

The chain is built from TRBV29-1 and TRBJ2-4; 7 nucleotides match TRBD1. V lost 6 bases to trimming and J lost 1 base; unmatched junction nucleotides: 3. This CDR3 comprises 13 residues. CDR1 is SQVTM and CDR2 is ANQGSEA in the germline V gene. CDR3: CSVNRGAKNIQYF. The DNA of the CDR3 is TGCAGCGTCAACAGGGGTGCCAAAAACATTCAGTACTTC. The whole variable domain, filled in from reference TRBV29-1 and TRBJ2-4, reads SAVISQKPSRDICQRGTSLTIQCQVDSQVTMMFWYRQQPGQSLTLIATANQGSEATYESGFVIDKFPISRPNLTFSTLTVSNMSPEDSSIYLCSVNRGAKNIQYFGAGTRLSVL.

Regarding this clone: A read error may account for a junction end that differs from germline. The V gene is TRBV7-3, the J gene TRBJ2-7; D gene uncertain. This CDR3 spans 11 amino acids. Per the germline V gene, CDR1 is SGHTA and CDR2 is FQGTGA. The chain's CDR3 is CASSPTEMWNF. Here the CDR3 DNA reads TGTGCCAGCAGCCCGACGGAAATGTGGAACTTC.

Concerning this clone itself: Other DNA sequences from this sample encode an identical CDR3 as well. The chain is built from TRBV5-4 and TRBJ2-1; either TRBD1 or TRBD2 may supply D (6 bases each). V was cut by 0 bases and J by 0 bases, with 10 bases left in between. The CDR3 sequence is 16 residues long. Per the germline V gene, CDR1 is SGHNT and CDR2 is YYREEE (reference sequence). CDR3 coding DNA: TGTGCCAGCAGCTTGGGAGGGGGGAGCTCCTACAATGAGCAGTTCTTC. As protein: CASSLGGGSSYNEQFF.

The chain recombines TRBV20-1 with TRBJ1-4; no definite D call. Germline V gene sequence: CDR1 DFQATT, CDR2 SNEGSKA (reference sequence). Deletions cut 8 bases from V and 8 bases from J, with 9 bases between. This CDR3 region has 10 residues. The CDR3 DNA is TGCAGTACCACTCGGGAAAAACTGTTTTTT. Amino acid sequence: CSTTREKLFF.

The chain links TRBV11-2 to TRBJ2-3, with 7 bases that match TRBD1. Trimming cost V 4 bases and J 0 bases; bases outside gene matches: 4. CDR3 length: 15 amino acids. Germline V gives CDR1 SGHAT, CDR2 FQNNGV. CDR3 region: CASSWGQTSTDTQYF. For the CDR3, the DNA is TGTGCCAGCAGCTGGGGACAGACTAGCACAGATACGCAGTATTTT.

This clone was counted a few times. CDR3 loop: CASSFSYRENEQYF. As DNA, the CDR3 is TGTGCCAGCAGTTTTTCGTACAGGGAAAACGAGCAGTACTTC. The chain joins TRBV27 to TRBJ2-7; weak D call: TRBD1 (6 bases). The CDR3 has 14 amino acids. Trimming stripped 3 bases from V and 5 bases from J, with 14 bases between. Germline lookup yields CDR1 MNHEY and CDR2 SMNVEV (reference sequence).

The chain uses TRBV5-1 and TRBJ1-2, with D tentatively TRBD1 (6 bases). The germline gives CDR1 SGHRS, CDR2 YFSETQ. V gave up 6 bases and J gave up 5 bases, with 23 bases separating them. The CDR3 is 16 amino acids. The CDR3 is CASKVQTGPLPYGYTF. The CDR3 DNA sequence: TGCGCCAGCAAGGTGCAGACAGGACCATTACCTTATGGCTACACCTTC. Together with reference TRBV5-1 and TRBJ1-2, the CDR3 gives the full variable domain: KAGVTQTPRYLIKTRGQQVTLSCSPISGHRSVSWYQQTPGQGLQFLFEYFSETQRNKGNFPGRFSGRQFSNSRSEMNVSTLELGDSALYLCASKVQTGPLPYGYTFGSGTRLTVV.

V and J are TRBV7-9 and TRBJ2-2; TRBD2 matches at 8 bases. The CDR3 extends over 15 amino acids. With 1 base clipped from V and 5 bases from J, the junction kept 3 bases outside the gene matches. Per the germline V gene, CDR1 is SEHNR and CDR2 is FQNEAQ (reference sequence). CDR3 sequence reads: CASSLGSGSTGELFF. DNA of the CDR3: TGTGCCAGCAGCTTAGGCAGCGGGAGTACCGGGGAGCTGTTTTTT.

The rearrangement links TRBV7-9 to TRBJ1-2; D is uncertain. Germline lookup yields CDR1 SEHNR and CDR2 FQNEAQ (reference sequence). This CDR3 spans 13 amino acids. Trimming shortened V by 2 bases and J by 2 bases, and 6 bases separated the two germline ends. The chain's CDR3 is CASSLQENYGYTF. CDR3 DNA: TGTGCCAGCAGCTTACAGGAAAACTATGGCTACACCTTC.

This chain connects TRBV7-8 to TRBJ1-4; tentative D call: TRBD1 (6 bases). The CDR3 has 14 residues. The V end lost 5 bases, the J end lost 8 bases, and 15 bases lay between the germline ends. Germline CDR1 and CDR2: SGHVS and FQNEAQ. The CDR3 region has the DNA TGTGCCAGCAGCCTCCGGGAGGGGGAGGAAAAACTGTTTTTT. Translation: CASSLREGEEKLFF.

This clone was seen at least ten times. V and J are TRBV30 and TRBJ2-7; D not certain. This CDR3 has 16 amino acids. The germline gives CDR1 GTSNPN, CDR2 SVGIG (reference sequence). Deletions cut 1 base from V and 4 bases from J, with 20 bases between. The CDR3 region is CAWSAPIGWVPYEQYF. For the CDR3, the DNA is TGTGCCTGGAGTGCACCAATAGGATGGGTTCCGTACGAGCAGTACTTC.

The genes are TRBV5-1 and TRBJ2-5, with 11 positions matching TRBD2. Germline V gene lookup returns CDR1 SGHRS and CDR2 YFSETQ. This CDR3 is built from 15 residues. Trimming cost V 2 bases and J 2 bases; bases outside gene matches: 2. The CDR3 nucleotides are TGCGCCAGCAGCTTCGGGACTAGCGGACAAGAGACCCAGTACTTC. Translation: CASSFGTSGQETQYF.

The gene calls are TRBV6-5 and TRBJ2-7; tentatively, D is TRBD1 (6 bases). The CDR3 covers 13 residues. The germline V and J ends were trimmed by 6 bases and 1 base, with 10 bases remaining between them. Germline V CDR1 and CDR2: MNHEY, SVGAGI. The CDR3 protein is CASSRQDSYEQYF. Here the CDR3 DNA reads TGTGCCAGCAGCCGACAGGATTCCTACGAGCAGTACTTC.

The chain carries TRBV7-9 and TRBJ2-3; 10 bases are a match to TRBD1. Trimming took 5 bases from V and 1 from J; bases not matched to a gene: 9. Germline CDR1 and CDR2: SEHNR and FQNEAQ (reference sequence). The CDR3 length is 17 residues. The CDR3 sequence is CASSPLPTGGGTDTQYF. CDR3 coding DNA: TGTGCCAGCAGCCCCCTCCCGACAGGGGGCGGCACAGATACGCAGTATTTT.

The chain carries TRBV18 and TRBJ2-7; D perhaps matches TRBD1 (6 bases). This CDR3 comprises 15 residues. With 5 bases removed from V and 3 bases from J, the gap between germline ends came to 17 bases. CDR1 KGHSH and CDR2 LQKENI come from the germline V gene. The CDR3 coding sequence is TGTGCCAGCTCATCCGACAGGCTGTCTTACTACGAGCAGTACTTC. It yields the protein CASSSDRLSYYEQYF.

CDR3 sequence: CASSPGEVGRGPEYF. CDR3 DNA: TGTGCCAGCAGCCCAGGGGAAGTGGGTCGGGGCCCTGAGTACTTC. This rearrangement joins TRBV4-2 to TRBJ2-7; D possibly corresponds to TRBD1 (6 bases). Trimming removed 4 bases from V and 11 bases from J, with 24 bases in between. CDR3 length: 15 amino acids. Germline CDR1 is LGHNA and CDR2 is YNFKEQ.

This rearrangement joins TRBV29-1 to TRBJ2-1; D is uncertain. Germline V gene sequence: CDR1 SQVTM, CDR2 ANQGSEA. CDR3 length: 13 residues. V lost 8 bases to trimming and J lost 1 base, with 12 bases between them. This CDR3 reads CSYRVGSYNEQFF. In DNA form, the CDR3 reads TGCAGCTATCGGGTTGGGTCCTACAATGAGCAGTTCTTC.

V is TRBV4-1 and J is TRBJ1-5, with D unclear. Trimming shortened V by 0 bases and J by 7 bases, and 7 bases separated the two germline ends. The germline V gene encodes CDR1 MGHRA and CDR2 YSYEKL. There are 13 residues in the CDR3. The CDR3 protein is CASSQDKGQPQHF. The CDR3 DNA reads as TGCGCCAGCAGCCAAGATAAGGGACAGCCCCAGCATTTT.

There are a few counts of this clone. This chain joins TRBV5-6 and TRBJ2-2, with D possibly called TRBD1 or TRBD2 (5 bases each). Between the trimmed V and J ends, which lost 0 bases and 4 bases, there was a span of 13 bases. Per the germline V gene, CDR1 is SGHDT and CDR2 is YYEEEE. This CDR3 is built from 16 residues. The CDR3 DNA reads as TGTGCCAGCAGCTTGGACCTGGGACGGATCACCGGGGAGCTGTTTTTT. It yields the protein CASSLDLGRITGELFF.

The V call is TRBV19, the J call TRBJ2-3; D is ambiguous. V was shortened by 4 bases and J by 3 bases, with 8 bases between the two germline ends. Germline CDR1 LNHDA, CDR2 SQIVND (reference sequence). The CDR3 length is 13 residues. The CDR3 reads CASSNYVTDTQYF. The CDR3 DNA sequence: TGTGCCAGTAGTAATTATGTGACAGATACGCAGTATTTT.

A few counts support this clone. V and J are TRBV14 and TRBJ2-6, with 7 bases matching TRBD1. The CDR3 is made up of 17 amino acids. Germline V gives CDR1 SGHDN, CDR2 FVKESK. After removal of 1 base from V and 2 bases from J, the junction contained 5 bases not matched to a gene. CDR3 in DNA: TGTGCCAGCAGCCAAGCGCAGGGGGTTGCTGGGGCCAACGTCCTGACTTTC. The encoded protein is CASSQAQGVAGANVLTF.

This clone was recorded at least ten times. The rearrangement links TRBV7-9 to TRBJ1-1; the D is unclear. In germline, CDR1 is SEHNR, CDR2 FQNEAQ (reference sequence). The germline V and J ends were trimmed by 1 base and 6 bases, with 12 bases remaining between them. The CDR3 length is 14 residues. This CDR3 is CASSLVTIGAEAFF. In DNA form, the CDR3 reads TGTGCCAGCAGCTTAGTCACAATCGGGGCTGAAGCTTTCTTT.